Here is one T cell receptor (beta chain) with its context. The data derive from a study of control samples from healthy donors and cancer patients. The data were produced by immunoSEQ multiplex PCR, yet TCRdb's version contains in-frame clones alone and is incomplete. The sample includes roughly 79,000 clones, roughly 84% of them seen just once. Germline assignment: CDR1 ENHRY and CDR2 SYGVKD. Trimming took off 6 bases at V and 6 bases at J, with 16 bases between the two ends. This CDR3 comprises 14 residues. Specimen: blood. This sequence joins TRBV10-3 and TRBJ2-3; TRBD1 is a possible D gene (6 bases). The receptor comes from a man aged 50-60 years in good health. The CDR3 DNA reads TGTGCCATCAGGGACAGTTTAGCCACGGATACGCAGTATTTT. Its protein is CAIRDSLATDTQYF.